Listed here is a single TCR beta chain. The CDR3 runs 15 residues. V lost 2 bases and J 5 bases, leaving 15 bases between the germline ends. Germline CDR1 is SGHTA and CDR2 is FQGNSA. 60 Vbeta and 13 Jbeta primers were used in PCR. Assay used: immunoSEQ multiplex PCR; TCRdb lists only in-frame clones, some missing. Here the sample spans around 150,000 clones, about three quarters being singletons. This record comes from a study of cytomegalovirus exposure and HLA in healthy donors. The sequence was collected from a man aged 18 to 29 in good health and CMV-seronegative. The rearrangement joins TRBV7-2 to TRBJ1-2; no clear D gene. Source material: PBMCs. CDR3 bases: TGTGCCAGCAGCTTAAGCCCGGCCAGCGAATATGGCTACACCTTC. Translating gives CASSLSPASEYGYTF. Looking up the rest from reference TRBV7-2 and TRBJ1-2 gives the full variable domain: GAGVSQSPSNKVTEKGKDVELRCDPISGHTALYWYRQSLGQGLEFLIYFQGNSAPDKSGLPSDRFSAERTGGSVSTLTIQRTQQEDSAVYLCASSLSPASEYGYTFGSGTRLTVV.